This T cell receptor (beta chain) is from a study of blood T cells in healthy people across ages. Study results and caveats: Per million T cells, the diversity of TCR beta decreased roughly linearly as age advanced.

Points on this clonotype: Its antigen is still unknown.

Together with a sample-barcoded 5' primer, a J-beta primer mix was included in a second PCR lasting about 7 to 12 cycles. Each CDR3 protein is one row after TCRdb ran MiXCR on the 5' RACE reads. The sample lists over 750,000 distinct CDR3 sequences, 20% to 25% seen once, with 9.4% in the top ten. V was cut by 7 bases and J by 3 bases, with 15 bases left in between. CDR1 is MNHNY and CDR2 is SVGAGI in the germline V gene (reference sequence). The CDR3 has 14 residues. Healthy Caucasian individuals from Russia aged about 6 to 90 were enrolled as donors. Another study also made use of these data, one on T cells of mothers and their children. That study reports: A few healthy Caucasian mothers, along with their six children, were the donors. Added by the second PCR's M1S primer were sample barcodes and 2-4 random nucleotides.

The V gene is TRBV6-6, the J gene TRBJ1-1, with D hard to call. This sequence originates from a boy aged 5 to 17 in good health. Sequenced sample: blood. The CDR3 DNA reads TGTGCCAGCACCATAGACGCCCGGTACACTGAAGCTTTCTTT. It encodes CASTIDARYTEAFF.